What follows describes a single T cell receptor (beta chain). Antigen unknown. This sample was taken from a study of T cell responses to AZD1222 COVID-19 vaccine. Notes on the study in general: Unmutated variant regions reportedly attract nearly half of all spike-specific TCRs.

Method: immunoSEQ multiplex PCR; TCRdb's copy keeps in-frame clones and lacks some. The sample includes about 130,000 clones, roughly 86% of them seen just once. This CDR3 has 16 residues. V lost 0 bases to trimming and J lost 3 bases; unmatched junction nucleotides: 4. In germline, CDR1 is SGHAT, CDR2 FQNNGV. The TCR sequence derives from an adult in good health. The input for sequencing was peripheral blood, taken on day 0 of AZD1222 vaccination. The chain carries TRBV11-2 and TRBJ2-1; 8 bases are shared with TRBD2. The CDR3 DNA is TGTGCCAGCAGCTTAGATCTTAGCGGGAACTACAATGAGCAGTTCTTC. This codes for CASSLDLSGNYNEQFF.